This is a list of T cell receptor beta chains from one sample in a study of blood T cell repertoires in COVID-19. Method: immunoSEQ multiplex PCR; TCRdb's copy keeps in-frame clones and lacks some. The repertoire holds 310,000 or so clones, with about 82% as singletons. Input material: peripheral blood. These receptors originate from a woman aged 45 to 65 with acute or convalescent COVID-19. Each CDR3 is given with its conserved first and last residue.

TRBJ1-5	TRBV19	CASETGNHQPQHF
TRBJ2-7	TRBV7-2	CASSWLAESYEQYF
TRBJ2-7	TRBV4-1	CASSQAAGTGGSYEQYF
TRBJ2-5	TRBV7-2	CASSSGQGETQYF
TRBJ1-6	TRBV9	CASSGALEGISPLHF
TRBJ2-7	TRBV6-5	CASRDTLQLDYEQYF
TRBJ2-7	TRBV11-2	CASSLGAVLYEQYF
TRBJ1-4	TRBV6-1	CASRRKGQGYEKLFF
TRBJ2-7	TRBV5-4	CASSLVQGLAVEQYF
TRBJ2-1	TRBV2	CASSETGLNGSYNEQFF
TRBJ1-2	TRBV29-1	CSVENGDRGYTF
TRBJ1-2	TRBV28	CASRPKTGTKDYGYTF
TRBJ1-2	TRBV7-2	CASRVVRYGYTF
TRBJ2-7	TRBV5-1	CASRPGTGSYEQYF
TRBJ1-2	TRBV28	CASSSADRVDGYTF
TRBJ2-6	TRBV4-3	CASSQVQILFSSGANVLTF
TRBJ1-5	TRBV28	CATQINQPQHF
TRBJ2-7	TRBV5-4	CASSFGTGVHEQYF
TRBJ1-2	TRBV5-4	CASSRRQGGNYGYTF
TRBJ2-7	TRBV6-1	CASSERKGARGYEQYF
TRBJ1-5	TRBV5-1	CASSLGPESNQPQHF
TRBJ2-3	TRBV5-4	CASSLNLDTTDTQYF
TRBJ2-1	TRBV5-1	CASSWGARAGVINEQFF
TRBJ2-4	TRBV28	CASRALVAKNIQYF
TRBJ1-3	TRBV18	CASSPTGPGNTIYF
TRBJ2-1	TRBV6-5	CASSYDGQSGNEQFF
TRBJ2-7	TRBV27	CASSLWLAGGEQYF
TRBJ2-3	TRBV27	CASSSGLAGLTDTQYF
TRBJ2-7	TRBV5-1	CASSQQGEGSYEQYF
TRBJ1-2	TRBV28	CASSTPSGYTF
TRBJ1-6	TRBV2	CASSGSTRTPGSPLHF